This is a list of T cell receptor beta chains from one sample in a study of cytomegalovirus exposure and HLA in healthy donors. The data were produced by immunoSEQ multiplex PCR, yet TCRdb's version contains in-frame clones alone and is incomplete. Counted here are 110,000 or so clones, 73% occurring once; the ten biggest clones make up about 8.4%. The sample taken for sequencing was PBMCs. These receptors all come from a man between 40 and 49 years old in good health and CMV-seronegative. CDR3s include the opening cysteine and the closing phenylalanine or tryptophan. A D gene is named only where the DNA matches it firmly. Some rows mark clone size as missing; the rest say once, few, many or name a class of expanded clone.

len	v_gene	j_gene	abundance	d_gene	CDR3aa	CDR3nt
16	TRBV14	TRBJ1-2	-	-	CASSQEVGRVNYGYTF	TGTGCCAGCAGCCAAGAGGTGGGCAGGGTCAACTATGGCTACACCTTC
14	TRBV4-1	TRBJ1-4	-	TRBD1	CASSQGQGHEKLFF	TGCGCCAGCAGCCAAGGACAGGGGCATGAAAAACTGTTTTTT
15	TRBV19	TRBJ2-2	-	-	CASSISGPGTGELFF	TGTGCCAGTAGTATCTCCGGTCCTGGCACCGGGGAGCTGTTTTTT
16	TRBV27	TRBJ2-5	-	TRBD2	CASSPGTSGTGETQYF	TGTGCCAGCAGTCCCGGGACTAGCGGGACGGGGGAGACCCAGTACTTC
16	TRBV9	TRBJ1-6	once	TRBD1	CASSTPLGTDNSPLHF	TGTGCCAGCAGCACGCCGCTCGGGACAGATAATTCACCCCTCCACTTT
15	TRBV29-1	TRBJ2-1	-	-	CSPGQGITSYNEQFF	TGCAGCCCCGGCCAGGGGATTACCTCCTACAATGAGCAGTTCTTC
16	TRBV15	TRBJ2-2	-	TRBD1	CATSRGQEWNTGELFF	TGTGCCACCAGCAGGGGACAGGAGTGGAACACCGGGGAGCTGTTTTTT
14	TRBV11-1	TRBJ1-2	few	TRBD1	CASSGWTGEIGYTF	TGTGCCAGCAGTGGTTGGACAGGCGAAATTGGCTACACCTTC
14	TRBV10-3	TRBJ2-2	-	TRBD1	CAIRQGANTGELFF	TGTGCCATCAGGCAGGGGGCGAACACCGGGGAGCTGTTTTTT
14	TRBV7-6	TRBJ2-2	few	-	CASSLAQGRGELFF	TGTGCCAGCAGCTTAGCGCAGGGAAGAGGCGAGCTGTTTTTT
16	TRBV4-3	TRBJ2-3	-	-	CASSQVWRRSTDTQYF	TGCGCCAGCAGCCAAGTTTGGAGGAGGAGCACAGATACGCAGTATTTT